This T cell receptor beta chain was retrieved from a study of blood T cell repertoires in COVID-19. CDR1 and CDR2 from the germline V gene are MNHNY and SVGAGI (reference sequence). CDR3 length equals 12 residues. The V gene lost 8 bases and the J gene lost 3 bases, with 10 bases spanning the gap. It was during active infection that Seattle patients were enrolled and then longitudinally followed. The assay was immunoSEQ multiplex PCR, and TCRdb's table has in-frame clones only and misses some. The sample holds around 180,000 clones; roughly 80% are singletons and the top ten take less than 15%. This clone appeared once.

The V gene is TRBV6-6, the J gene TRBJ2-5, with D possibly being TRBD2 (5 bases). The sample consisted of peripheral blood. This sequence was found in a woman older than 75 with COVID-19, enrolled during active disease. The CDR3 sequence is CASRRMEETQYF. CDR3 nucleotides: TGTGCCAGCCGGAGGATGGAAGAGACCCAGTACTTC.